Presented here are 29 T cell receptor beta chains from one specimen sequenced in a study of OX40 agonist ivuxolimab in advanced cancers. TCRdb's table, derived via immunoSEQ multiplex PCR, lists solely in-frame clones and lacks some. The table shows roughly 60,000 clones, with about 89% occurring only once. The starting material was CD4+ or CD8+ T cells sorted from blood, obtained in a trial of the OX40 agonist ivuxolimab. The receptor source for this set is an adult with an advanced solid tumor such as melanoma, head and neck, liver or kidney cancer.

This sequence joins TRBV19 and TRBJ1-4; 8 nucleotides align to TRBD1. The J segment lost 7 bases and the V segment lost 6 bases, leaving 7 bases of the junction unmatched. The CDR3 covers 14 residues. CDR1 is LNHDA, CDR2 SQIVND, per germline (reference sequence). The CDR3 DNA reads TGTGCCAGTAGCCCGGGACAGGCCTTTGAAAAACTGTTTTTT. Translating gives CASSPGQAFEKLFF.

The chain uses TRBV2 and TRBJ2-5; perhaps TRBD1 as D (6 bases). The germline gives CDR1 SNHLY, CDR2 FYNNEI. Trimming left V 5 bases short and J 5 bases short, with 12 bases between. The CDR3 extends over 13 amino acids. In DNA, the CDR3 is TGTGCCAGCAGTATAAACAGGGAGGAGACCCAGTACTTC. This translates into CASSINREETQYF.

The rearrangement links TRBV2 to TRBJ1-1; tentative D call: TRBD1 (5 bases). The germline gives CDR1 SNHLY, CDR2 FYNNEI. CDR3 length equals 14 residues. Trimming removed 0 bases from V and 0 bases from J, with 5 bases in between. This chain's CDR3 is CASSEATVNTEAFF. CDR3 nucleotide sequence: TGTGCCAGCAGTGAAGCGACAGTGAACACTGAAGCTTTCTTT.

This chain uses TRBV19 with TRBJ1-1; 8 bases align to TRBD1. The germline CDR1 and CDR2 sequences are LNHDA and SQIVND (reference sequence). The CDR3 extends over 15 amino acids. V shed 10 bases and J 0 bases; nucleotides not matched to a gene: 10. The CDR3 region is CATIRDRNLNTEAFF. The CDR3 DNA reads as TGTGCCACGATAAGGGACAGGAATTTGAACACTGAAGCTTTCTTT.

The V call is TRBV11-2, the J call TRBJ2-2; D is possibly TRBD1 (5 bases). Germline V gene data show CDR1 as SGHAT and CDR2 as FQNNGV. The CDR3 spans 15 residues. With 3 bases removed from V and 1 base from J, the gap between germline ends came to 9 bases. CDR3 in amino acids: CASSLRQQNTGELFF. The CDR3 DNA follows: TGTGCCAGCAGCTTGCGACAGCAGAACACCGGGGAGCTGTTTTTT.

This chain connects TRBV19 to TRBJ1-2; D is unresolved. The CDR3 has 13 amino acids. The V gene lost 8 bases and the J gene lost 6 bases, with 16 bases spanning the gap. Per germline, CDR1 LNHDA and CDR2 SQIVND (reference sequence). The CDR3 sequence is CASSPRRADGYTF. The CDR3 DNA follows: TGTGCCAGTTCACCCCGCAGAGCCGATGGCTACACCTTC.

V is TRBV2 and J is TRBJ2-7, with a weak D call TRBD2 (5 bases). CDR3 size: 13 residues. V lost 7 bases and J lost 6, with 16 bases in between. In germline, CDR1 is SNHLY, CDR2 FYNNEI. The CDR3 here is CASNQPGSGEQYF. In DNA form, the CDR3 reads TGTGCCAGCAATCAGCCGGGAAGCGGCGAGCAGTACTTC.

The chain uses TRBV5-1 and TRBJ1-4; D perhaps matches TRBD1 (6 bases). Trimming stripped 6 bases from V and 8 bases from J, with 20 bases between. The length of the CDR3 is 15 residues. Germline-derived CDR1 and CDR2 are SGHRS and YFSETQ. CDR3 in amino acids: CASTDGGGIGEKLFF. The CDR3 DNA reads TGCGCCAGCACGGACGGGGGGGGCATCGGCGAAAAACTGTTTTTT.

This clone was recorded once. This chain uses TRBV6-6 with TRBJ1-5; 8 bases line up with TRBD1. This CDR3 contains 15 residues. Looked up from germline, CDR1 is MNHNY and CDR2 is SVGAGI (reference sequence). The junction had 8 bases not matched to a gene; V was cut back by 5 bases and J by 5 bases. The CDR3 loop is CASSRRTGRDQPQHF. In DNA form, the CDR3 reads TGTGCCAGCAGTCGTCGGACAGGGAGGGATCAGCCCCAGCATTTT.

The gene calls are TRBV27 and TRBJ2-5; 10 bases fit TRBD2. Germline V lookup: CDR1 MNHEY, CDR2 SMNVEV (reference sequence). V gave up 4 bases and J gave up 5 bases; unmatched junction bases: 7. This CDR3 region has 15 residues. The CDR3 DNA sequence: TGTGCCAGCAGTTATAAGCGGGGGGGAGTGGAGACCCAGTACTTC. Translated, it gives CASSYKRGGVETQYF.

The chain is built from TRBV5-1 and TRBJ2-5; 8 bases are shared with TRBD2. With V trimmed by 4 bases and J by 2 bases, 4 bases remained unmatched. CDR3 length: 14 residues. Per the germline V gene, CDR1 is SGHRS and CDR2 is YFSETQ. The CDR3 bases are TGCGCCAGCAGCGGAGCGGGGGCTCAAGAGACCCAGTACTTC. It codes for CASSGAGAQETQYF.

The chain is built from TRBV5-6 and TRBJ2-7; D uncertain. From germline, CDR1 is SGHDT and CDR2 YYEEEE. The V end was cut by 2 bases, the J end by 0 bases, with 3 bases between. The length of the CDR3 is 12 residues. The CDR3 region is CASSFSSYEQYF. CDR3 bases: TGTGCCAGCAGCTTTAGCTCCTACGAGCAGTACTTC. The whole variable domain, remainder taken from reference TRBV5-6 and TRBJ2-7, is DAGVTQSPTHLIKTRGQQVTLRCSPKSGHDTVSWYQQALGQGPQFIFQYYEEEERQRGNFPDRFSGHQFPNYSSELNVNALLLGDSALYLCASSFSSYEQYFGPGTRLTVT.

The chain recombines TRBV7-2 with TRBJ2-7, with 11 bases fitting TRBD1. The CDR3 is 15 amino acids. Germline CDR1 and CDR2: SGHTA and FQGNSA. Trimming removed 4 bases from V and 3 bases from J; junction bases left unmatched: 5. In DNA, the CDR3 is TGTGCCAGCAGCTCCCGGGACAGGGGGTTCTACGAGCAGTACTTC. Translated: CASSSRDRGFYEQYF.

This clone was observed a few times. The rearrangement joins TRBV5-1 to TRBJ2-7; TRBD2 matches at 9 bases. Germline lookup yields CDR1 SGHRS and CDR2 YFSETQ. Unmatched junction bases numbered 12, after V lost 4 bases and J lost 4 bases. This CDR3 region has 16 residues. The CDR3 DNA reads TGCGCCAGCAGCGGTACTCTGGGCGGGAGGGTGTACGAGCAGTACTTC. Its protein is CASSGTLGGRVYEQYF.

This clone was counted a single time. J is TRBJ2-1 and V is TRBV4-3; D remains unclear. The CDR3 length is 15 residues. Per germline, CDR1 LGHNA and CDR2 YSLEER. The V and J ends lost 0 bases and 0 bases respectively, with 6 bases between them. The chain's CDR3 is CASSQEPSSYNEQFF. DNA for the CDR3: TGCGCCAGCAGCCAAGAACCTAGCTCCTACAATGAGCAGTTCTTC.

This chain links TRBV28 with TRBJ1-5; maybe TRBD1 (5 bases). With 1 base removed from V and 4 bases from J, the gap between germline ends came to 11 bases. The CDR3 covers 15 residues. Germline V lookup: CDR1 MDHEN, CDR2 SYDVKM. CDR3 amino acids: CASSLLSRANQPQHF. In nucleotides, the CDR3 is TGTGCCAGCAGTTTATTGTCCAGGGCAAATCAGCCCCAGCATTTT.

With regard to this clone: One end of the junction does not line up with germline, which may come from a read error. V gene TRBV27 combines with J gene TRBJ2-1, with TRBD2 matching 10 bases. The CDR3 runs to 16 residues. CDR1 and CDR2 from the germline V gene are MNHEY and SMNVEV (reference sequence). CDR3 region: CASSFPTAGGPNGQFF. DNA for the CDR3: TGTGCCAGCAGTTTCCCCACAGCGGGAGGGCCCAATGGGCAGTTCTTC.

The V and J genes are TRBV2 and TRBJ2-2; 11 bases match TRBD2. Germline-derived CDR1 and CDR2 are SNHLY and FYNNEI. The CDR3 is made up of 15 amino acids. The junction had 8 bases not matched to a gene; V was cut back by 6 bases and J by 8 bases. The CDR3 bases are TGTGCCAGCAGAACTAGCGGGAGCAGCTATGGGGAGCTGTTTTTT. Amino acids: CASRTSGSSYGELFF.

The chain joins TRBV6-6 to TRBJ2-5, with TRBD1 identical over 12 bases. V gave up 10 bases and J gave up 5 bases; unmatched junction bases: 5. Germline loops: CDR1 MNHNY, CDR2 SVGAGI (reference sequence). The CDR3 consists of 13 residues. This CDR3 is CATGQGARETQYF. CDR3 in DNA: TGTGCCACGGGACAGGGGGCGCGGGAGACCCAGTACTTC.

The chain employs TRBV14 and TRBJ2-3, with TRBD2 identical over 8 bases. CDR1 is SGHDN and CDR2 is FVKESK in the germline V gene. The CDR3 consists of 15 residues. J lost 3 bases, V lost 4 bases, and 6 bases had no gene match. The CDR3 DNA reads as TGTGCCAGCAGCCTATTGACTAGCGCTACAGATACGCAGTATTTT. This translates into CASSLLTSATDTQYF.

The CDR3 sequence is CASSWGNNSPLHF. The CDR3 DNA follows: TGTGCCAGCAGCTGGGGGAATAATTCACCCCTCCACTTT. This chain connects TRBV5-5 to TRBJ1-6, with D perhaps matching TRBD1 (5 bases). The CDR3 length is 13 residues. V shed 3 bases and J shed 5 bases, with 6 bases lying between them. Germline CDR1 and CDR2: SGHKS and YYEKEE (reference sequence). The full variable domain, in which reference TRBV5-5 and TRBJ1-6 provide the parts outside the CDR3, is DAGVTQSPTHLIKTRGQQVTLRCSPISGHKSVSWYQQVLGQGPQFIFQYYEKEERGRGNFPDRFSARQFPNYSSELNVNALLLGDSALYLCASSWGNNSPLHFGNGTRLTVT.

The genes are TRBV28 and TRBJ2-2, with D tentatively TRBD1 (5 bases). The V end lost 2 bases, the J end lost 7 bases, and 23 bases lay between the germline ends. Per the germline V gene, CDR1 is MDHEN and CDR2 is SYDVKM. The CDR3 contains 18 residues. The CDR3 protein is CASSLSQGMGSVDGELFF. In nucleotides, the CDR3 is TGTGCCAGCAGTTTAAGTCAGGGAATGGGCTCCGTAGACGGGGAGCTGTTTTTT.

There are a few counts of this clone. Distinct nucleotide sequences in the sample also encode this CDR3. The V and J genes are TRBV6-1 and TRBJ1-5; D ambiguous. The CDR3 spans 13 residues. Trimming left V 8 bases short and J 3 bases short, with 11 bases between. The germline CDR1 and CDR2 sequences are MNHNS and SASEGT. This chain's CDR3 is CASRQVNNQPQHF. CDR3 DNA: TGTGCCAGCCGGCAGGTGAACAATCAGCCCCAGCATTTT.

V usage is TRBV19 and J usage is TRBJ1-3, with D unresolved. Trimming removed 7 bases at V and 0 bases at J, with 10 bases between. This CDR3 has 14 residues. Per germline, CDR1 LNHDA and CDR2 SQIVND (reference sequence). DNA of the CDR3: TGTGCCAGTACTACAACTTACTCTGGAAACACCATATATTTT. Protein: CASTTTYSGNTIYF.

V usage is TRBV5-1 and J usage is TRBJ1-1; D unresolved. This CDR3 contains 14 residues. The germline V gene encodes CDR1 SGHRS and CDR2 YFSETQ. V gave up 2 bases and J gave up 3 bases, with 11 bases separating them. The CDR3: CASSLSRLDTEAFF. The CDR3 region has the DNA TGCGCCAGCAGCTTAAGCCGGTTGGACACTGAAGCTTTCTTT.

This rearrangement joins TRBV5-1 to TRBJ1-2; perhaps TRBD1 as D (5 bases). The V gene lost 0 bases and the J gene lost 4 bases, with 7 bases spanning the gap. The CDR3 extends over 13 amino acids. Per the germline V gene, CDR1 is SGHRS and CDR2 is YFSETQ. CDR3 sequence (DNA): TGCGCCAGCAGCTTGGTTCAGGGCTATGGCTACACCTTC. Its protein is CASSLVQGYGYTF.

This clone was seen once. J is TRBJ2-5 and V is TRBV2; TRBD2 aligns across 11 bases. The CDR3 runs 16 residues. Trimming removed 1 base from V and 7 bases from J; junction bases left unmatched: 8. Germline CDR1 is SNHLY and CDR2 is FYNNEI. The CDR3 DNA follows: TGTGCCAGCAGTGAAGAGGTAGCGGGAGGGCAGGCGACCCAGTACTTC. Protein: CASSEEVAGGQATQYF.

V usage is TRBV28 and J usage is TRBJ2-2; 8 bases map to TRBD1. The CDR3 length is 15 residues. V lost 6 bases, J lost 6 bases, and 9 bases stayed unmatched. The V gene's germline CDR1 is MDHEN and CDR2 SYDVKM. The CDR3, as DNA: TGTGCCAGCAGCCGGACAGGGAGAATTGCCGGGGAGCTGTTTTTT. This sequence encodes CASSRTGRIAGELFF.

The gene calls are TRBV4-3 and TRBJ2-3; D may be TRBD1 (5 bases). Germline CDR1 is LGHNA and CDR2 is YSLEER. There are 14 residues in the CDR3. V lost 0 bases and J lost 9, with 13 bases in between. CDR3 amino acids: CASSQDPRQTTQYF. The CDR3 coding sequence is TGCGCCAGCAGCCAAGATCCAAGACAGACAACGCAGTATTTT.